This T cell receptor beta chain originates from a study of chemoradiotherapy in HPV16-positive cancers. Produced via immunoSEQ multiplex PCR; TCRdb's table is partial and in-frame only. This sample yields several thousand clones, of which roughly 91% are seen a single time; under 4% belongs to the top ten. The origin of this receptor is a human donor with HPV-associated anogenital cancer. Sequenced material: tumor tissue, taken from a patient who underwent chemoradiotherapy.

For the CDR3, the DNA is TGTGCCAGCAGCTTTAGTTCAGGGAATTCACCCCTCCACTTT. Translated, it gives CASSFSSGNSPLHF. This rearrangement joins TRBV9 to TRBJ1-6; D may be TRBD1 (5 bases). Germline V lookup: CDR1 SGDLS, CDR2 YYNGEE. The CDR3 sequence is 14 residues long. Trimming cost V 4 bases and J 7 bases, with 12 bases left between them.